The 15 T cell receptor beta chains below come from one sample, sequenced in a study of T cells in tumors after PD-1 blockade. Using immunoSEQ multiplex PCR, the repertoire was profiled, and TCRdb retains in-frame clones only, with some absent. The sample lists roughly 47,000 clones, 60% to 80% occurring once. Sequenced here: PBMCs, sampled before anti-PD-1 treatment. The source is a human donor with basal cell carcinoma.

The rearrangement uses TRBV29-1 and TRBJ2-1; 10 nucleotides agree with TRBD2. Per the germline V gene, CDR1 is SQVTM and CDR2 is ANQGSEA. The CDR3 length is 14 residues. The trim removed 2 bases at V and 5 bases at J, leaving 3 bases unmatched. The chain's CDR3 is CSVERLAGDNEQFF. The CDR3 DNA sequence: TGCAGCGTTGAACGGCTAGCGGGGGACAATGAGCAGTTCTTC.

This clone was observed once. The chain is built from TRBV2 and TRBJ1-1; no reliable D call. CDR1 is SNHLY and CDR2 is FYNNEI in the germline V gene. Trimming took 3 bases from V and 6 from J, leaving 14 bases between them. CDR3 length equals 14 residues. The CDR3 DNA follows: TGTGCCAGCAGTGAGAGGTACGGGAAAGCTGAAGCTTTCTTT. Protein sequence: CASSERYGKAEAFF.

The chain couples TRBV9 to TRBJ2-7; D unresolved. With 0 bases removed from V and 0 bases from J, the gap between germline ends came to 10 bases. The CDR3 is 15 residues long. Germline V gene lookup returns CDR1 SGDLS and CDR2 YYNGEE. The CDR3 sequence is CASSVGTVSSYEQYF. The CDR3 coding sequence is TGTGCCAGCAGCGTAGGGACGGTAAGCTCCTACGAGCAGTACTTC.

The gene calls are TRBV2 and TRBJ2-1; no reliable D call. V dropped 6 bases and J dropped 9 bases, with 12 bases sitting between them. Germline values: CDR1 SNHLY, CDR2 FYNNEI. The CDR3 length is 12 residues. CDR3 loop: CASRDILAEQFF. The DNA of the CDR3 is TGTGCCAGCAGAGATATTCTCGCTGAGCAGTTCTTC.

The J gene is TRBJ2-1, the V gene TRBV7-6; 12 bases line up with TRBD2. CDR1 and CDR2 (germline): SGHVS, FNYEAQ. The V segment lost 2 bases and the J segment 10 bases; nucleotides outside the gene matches: 6. The CDR3 runs 15 residues. Here the CDR3 DNA reads TGTGCCAGCAGCTTAAGGCTAGCGGGGGGGCGGGAGCAGTTCTTC. It translates to CASSLRLAGGREQFF.

This clone was recorded a few times. The chain recombines TRBV20-1 with TRBJ1-1, with no clear D. The germline V gene encodes CDR1 DFQATT and CDR2 SNEGSKA (reference sequence). CDR3 size: 11 residues. V lost 3 bases, J lost 5 bases, and 7 bases lay in between. As DNA, the CDR3 is TGCAGTGCTAGTTATGATACTGAAGCTTTCTTT. The encoded protein is CSASYDTEAFF.

On this clone itself: Other DNA sequences in the sample encode the same CDR3. This chain joins TRBV5-1 and TRBJ1-1, with D possibly being TRBD1 (6 bases). Germline V gene sequence: CDR1 SGHRS, CDR2 YFSETQ. The CDR3 covers 14 residues. V was cut by 0 bases and J by 2 bases, with 8 bases left in between. Written as DNA, the CDR3 is TGCGCCAGCAGCTTGGTGGGGGGCAACACTGAAGCTTTCTTT. Its protein product is CASSLVGGNTEAFF.

V and J are TRBV28 and TRBJ2-7; 9 bases are a match to TRBD1. CDR1 is MDHEN and CDR2 is SYDVKM in the germline V gene. V dropped 5 bases and J dropped 5; count of bases not matched to a gene: 16. This CDR3 spans 17 amino acids. CDR3 bases: TGTGCCAGCAGTCCCCTCGTGGTGGGGACAGGGAGGCACGAGCAGTACTTC. Translation: CASSPLVVGTGRHEQYF.

This chain connects TRBV28 to TRBJ1-1, with D possibly TRBD1 on 5 matching bases. CDR3 length: 14 amino acids. CDR1 MDHEN and CDR2 SYDVKM come from the germline V gene. Between the trimmed V and J ends, which lost 7 bases and 0 bases, there was a span of 12 bases. As DNA, the CDR3 is TGTGCCAGCAAGGGGCATTCGATGAACACTGAAGCTTTCTTT. This codes for CASKGHSMNTEAFF.

The CDR3 region is CASRASTDTQYF. The DNA for the CDR3 is TGTGCCAGCAGGGCTAGCACAGATACGCAGTATTTT. J is TRBJ2-3 and V is TRBV6-5; D call uncertain. Trimming removed 6 bases from V and 0 bases from J, with 4 bases in between. Germline V gives CDR1 MNHEY, CDR2 SVGAGI. This CDR3 is built from 12 residues.

The genes are TRBV28 and TRBJ1-6; possible D gene TRBD1, 5 bases. The germline V gene encodes CDR1 MDHEN and CDR2 SYDVKM. The CDR3 is 15 residues long. V dropped 8 bases and J dropped 7 bases, with 18 bases sitting between them. Here the CDR3 reads CASRGGTKGNSPLHF. In nucleotides, the CDR3 is TGTGCCAGCCGTGGGGGGACGAAAGGAAATTCACCCCTCCACTTT.

DNA of the CDR3: TGTGCCAGCTCACCAGTAACTAGCGGGGCCGAAACGTACTTC. This codes for CASSPVTSGAETYF. The chain is built from TRBV18 and TRBJ2-7, with 10 positions matching TRBD2. Germline assignment: CDR1 KGHSH and CDR2 LQKENI. CDR3 length: 14 residues. Trimming at V came to 2 bases and at J to 12 bases, leaving 10 bases not matched to a gene.

In this sample, this clone is medium-sized. The chain carries TRBV10-1 and TRBJ2-7; perhaps TRBD1 as D (6 bases). V was shortened by 3 bases and J by 2 bases, with 8 bases between the two germline ends. Germline V gives CDR1 WNHNN, CDR2 SYGVQD (reference sequence). This CDR3 has 13 amino acids. Here the CDR3 reads CASSERTAYEQYF. Written as DNA, the CDR3 is TGCGCCAGCAGTGAACGGACAGCCTACGAGCAGTACTTC.

This clone was observed once. The rearrangement links TRBV7-8 to TRBJ2-1; D is undetermined. V shed 0 bases and J shed 2 bases, with 8 bases lying between them. The V gene's germline CDR1 is SGHVS and CDR2 FQNEAQ. This CDR3 comprises 15 residues. CDR3 nucleotide sequence: TGTGCCAGCAGCTTAGCGCCACAGCCCTACAATGAGCAGTTCTTC. The encoded protein is CASSLAPQPYNEQFF.

Only one count was recorded for this clone. V is TRBV11-1 and J is TRBJ1-1, with 9 bases identical to TRBD1. J lost 1 base, V lost 5 bases, and 5 bases had no gene match. Per the germline V gene, CDR1 is SGHAT and CDR2 is FQDESV (reference sequence). There are 15 residues in the CDR3. The CDR3 loop is CASSPGTGKNTEAFF. The CDR3 region has the DNA TGTGCCAGCAGCCCTGGGACAGGGAAGAACACTGAAGCTTTCTTT.